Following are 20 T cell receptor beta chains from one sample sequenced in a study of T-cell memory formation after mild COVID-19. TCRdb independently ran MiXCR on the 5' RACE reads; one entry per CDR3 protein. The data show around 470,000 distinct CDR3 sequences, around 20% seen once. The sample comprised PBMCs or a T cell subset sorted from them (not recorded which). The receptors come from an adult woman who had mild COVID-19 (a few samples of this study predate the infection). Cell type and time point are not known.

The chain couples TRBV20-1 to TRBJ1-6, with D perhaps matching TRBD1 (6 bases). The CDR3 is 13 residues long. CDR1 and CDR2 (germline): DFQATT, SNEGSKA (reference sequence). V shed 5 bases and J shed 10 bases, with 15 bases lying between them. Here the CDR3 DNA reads TGCAGTGCTCAATTTGGGACAACCTCACCCCTCCACTTT. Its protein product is CSAQFGTTSPLHF.

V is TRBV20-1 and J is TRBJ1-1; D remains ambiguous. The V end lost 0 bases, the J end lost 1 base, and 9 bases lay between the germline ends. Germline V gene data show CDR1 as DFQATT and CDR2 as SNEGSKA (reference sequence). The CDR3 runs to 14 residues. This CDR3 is CSARDPVRNTEAFF. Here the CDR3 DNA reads TGCAGTGCTAGAGATCCAGTGCGGAACACTGAAGCTTTCTTT.

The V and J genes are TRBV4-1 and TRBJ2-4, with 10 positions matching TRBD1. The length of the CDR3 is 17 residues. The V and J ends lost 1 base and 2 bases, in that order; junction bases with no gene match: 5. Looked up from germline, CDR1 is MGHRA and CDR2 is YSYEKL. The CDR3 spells CASSQGPGQGSKNIQYF. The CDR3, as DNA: TGCGCCAGCAGCCAAGGTCCGGGACAGGGGTCCAAAAACATTCAGTACTTC.

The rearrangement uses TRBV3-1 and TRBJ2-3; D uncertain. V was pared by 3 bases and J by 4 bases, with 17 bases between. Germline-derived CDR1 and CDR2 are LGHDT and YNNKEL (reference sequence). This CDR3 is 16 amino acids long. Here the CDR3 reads CASSHPMTHKADTQYF. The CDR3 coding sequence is TGTGCCAGCAGCCACCCAATGACCCATAAGGCAGATACGCAGTATTTT.

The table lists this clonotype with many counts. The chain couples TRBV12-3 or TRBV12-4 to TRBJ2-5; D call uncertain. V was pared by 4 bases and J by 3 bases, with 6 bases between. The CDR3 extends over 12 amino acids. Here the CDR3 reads CASSYGEETQYF. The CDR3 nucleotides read TGTGCCAGCAGTTACGGCGAAGAGACCCAGTACTTC.

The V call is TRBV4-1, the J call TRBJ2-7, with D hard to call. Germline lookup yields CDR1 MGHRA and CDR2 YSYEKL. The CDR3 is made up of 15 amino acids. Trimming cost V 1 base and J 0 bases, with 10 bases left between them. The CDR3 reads CASSQVLADSYEQYF. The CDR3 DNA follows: TGCGCCAGCAGCCAAGTTTTGGCCGACTCCTACGAGCAGTACTTC.

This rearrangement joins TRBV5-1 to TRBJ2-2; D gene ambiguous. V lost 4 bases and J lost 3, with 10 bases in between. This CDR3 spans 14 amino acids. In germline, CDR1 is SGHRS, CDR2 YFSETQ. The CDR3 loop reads CASSPKGHTGELFF. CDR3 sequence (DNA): TGCGCCAGCAGCCCCAAAGGGCACACCGGGGAGCTGTTTTTT.

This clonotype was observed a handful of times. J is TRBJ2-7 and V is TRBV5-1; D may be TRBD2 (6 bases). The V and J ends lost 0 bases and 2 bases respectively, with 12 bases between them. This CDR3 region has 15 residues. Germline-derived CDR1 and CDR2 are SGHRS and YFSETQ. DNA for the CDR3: TGCGCCAGCAGCTTGGAGGGGACTGGGACCTACGAGCAGTACTTC. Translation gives CASSLEGTGTYEQYF.

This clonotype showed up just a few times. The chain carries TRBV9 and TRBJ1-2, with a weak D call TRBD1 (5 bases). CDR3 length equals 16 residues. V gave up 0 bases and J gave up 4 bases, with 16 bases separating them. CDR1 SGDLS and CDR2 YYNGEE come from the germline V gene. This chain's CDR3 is CASSVGPGKTFYGYTF. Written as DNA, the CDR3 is TGTGCCAGCAGCGTAGGCCCAGGGAAGACCTTCTATGGCTACACCTTC.

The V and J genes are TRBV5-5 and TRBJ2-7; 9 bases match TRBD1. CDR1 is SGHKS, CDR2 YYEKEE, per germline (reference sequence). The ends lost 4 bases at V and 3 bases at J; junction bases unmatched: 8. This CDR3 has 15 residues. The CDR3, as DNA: TGTGCCAGCAGCCAGGGACAGGGAATTCGCTACGAGCAGTACTTC. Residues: CASSQGQGIRYEQYF.

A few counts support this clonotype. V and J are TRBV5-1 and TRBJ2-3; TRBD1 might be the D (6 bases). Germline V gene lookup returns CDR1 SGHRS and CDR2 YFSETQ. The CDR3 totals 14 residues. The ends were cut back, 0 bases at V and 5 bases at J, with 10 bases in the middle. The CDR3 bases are TGCGCCAGCAGCTTGGGGGGGCCGGGAGATACGCAGTATTTT. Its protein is CASSLGGPGDTQYF.

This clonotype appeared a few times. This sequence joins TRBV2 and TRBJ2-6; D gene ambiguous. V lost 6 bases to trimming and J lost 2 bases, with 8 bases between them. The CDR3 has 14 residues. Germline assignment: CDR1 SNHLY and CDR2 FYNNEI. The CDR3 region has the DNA TGTGCCAGCAGGGGTCTCCCTGGGGCCAACGTCCTGACTTTC. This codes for CASRGLPGANVLTF.

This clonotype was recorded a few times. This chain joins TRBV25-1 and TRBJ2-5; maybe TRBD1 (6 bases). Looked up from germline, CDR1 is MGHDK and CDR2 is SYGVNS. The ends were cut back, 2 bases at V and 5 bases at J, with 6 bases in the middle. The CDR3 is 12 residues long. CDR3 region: CASSETGETQYF. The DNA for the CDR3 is TGTGCCAGCAGTGAAACAGGGGAGACCCAGTACTTC.

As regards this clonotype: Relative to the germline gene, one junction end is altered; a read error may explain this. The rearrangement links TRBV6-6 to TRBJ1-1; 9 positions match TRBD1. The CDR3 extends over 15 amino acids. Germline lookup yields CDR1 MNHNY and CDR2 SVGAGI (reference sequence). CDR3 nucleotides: TGTGCCAGCAGTTACTCCCGAACAGGGGGCCTAGGCCAACTCTTT. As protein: CASSYSRTGGLGQLF.

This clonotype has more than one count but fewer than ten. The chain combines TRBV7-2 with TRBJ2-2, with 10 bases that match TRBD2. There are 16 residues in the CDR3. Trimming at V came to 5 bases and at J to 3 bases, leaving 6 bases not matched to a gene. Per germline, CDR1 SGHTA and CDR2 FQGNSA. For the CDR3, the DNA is TGTGCCAGCAGCCGAAGCGGGAGGGGTTACACCGGGGAGCTGTTTTTT. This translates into CASSRSGRGYTGELFF.

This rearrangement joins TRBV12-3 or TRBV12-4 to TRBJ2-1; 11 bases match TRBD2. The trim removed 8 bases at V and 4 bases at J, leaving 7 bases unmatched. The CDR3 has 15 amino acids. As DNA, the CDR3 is TGTGCCAGCGGGGCCGGGACTAGCGGATACAATGAGCAGTTCTTC. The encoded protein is CASGAGTSGYNEQFF.

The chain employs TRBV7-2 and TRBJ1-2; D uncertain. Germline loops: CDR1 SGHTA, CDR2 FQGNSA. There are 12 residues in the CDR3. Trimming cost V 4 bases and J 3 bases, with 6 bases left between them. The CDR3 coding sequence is TGTGCCAGCAGCTCCTCATACTATGGCTACACCTTC. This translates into CASSSSYYGYTF.

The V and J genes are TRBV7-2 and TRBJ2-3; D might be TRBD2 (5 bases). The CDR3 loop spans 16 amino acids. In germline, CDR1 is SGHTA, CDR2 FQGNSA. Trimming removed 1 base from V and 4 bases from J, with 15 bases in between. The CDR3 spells CASSLGVEGAADTQYF. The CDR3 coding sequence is TGTGCCAGCAGCTTAGGCGTAGAGGGAGCGGCAGATACGCAGTATTTT.

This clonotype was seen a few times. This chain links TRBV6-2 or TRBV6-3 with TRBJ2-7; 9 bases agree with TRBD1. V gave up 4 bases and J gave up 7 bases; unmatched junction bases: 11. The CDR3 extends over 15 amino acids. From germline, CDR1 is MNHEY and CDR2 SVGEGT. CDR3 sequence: CASSSRQGGYREQYF. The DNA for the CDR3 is TGTGCCAGCAGTTCAAGACAGGGGGGCTATCGGGAGCAGTACTTC.

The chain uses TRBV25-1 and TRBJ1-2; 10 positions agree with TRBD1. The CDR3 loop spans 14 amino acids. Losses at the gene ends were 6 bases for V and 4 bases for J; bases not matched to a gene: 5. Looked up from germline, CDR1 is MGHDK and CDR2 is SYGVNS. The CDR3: CASRDRGRGYGYTF. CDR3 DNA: TGTGCCAGCAGAGACAGGGGGCGAGGCTATGGCTACACCTTC.